This T cell receptor (beta chain) was obtained from a study of blood T cell repertoires in COVID-19. Study details: From the United States, Italy and Spain came samples of acute and convalescent COVID-19. Sources were T cells, B-cell-depleted T cells, or PBMCs; the material itself was cDNA or gDNA.

Losses at the gene ends were 5 bases for V and 4 bases for J; bases not matched to a gene: 8. CDR1 and CDR2 (germline): SEHNR, FQNEAQ (reference sequence). CDR3 length: 15 amino acids. Sequenced by immunoSEQ multiplex PCR; TCRdb stores in-frame clones only, minus some. The sample has about 39,000 clones, 75% to 90% seen once. V gene TRBV7-9 combines with J gene TRBJ2-3; 8 nucleotides agree with TRBD2. The TCR originated in a man aged 60 to 69 with acute or convalescent COVID-19. The sample taken for sequencing was peripheral blood. CDR3 DNA: TGTGCCAGCAGCCCAAAGCGGGAGTTAGCAGATACGCAGTATTTT. Its protein is CASSPKRELADTQYF.